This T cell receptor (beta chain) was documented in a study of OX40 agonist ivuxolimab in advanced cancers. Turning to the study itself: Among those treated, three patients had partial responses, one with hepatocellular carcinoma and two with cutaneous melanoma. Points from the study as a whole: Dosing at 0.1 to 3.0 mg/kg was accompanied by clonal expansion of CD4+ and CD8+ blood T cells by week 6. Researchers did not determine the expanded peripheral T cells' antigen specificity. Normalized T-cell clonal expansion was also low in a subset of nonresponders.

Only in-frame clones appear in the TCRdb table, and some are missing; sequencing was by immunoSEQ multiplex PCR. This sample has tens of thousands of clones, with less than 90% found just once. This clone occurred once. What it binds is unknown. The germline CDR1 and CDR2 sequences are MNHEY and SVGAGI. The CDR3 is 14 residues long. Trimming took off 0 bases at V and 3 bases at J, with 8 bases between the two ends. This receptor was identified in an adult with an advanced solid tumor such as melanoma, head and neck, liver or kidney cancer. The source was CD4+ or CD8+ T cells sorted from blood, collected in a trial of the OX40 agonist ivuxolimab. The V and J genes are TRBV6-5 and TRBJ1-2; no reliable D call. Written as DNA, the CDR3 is TGTGCCAGCAGTTACTCAGGGCGGGACTATGGCTACACCTTC. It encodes CASSYSGRDYGYTF.